What follows are 20 T cell receptor beta chains derived from one specimen sequenced in a study of early T cells in non-severe SARS-CoV-2 infection. TCRdb fed the 5' RACE reads into MiXCR, producing one record per CDR3 protein. The table includes tens of thousands of distinct CDR3 sequences, roughly 12% detected once. Source: whole blood, taken at baseline. The receptors derive from an adult who was a healthcare worker with PCR-confirmed SARS-CoV-2 infection or an uninfected control (not recorded which).

This clonotype showed up just a few times. V and J are TRBV19 and TRBJ2-2; D is perhaps TRBD1 or TRBD2 (6 bases each). Per the germline V gene, CDR1 is LNHDA and CDR2 is SQIVND (reference sequence). V was cut by 5 bases and J by 4 bases, with 17 bases left in between. The CDR3 has 16 amino acids. The CDR3 region is CASSLVRGLSTGELFF. CDR3 DNA: TGTGCCAGTAGTCTAGTACGGGGGCTAAGCACCGGGGAGCTGTTTTTT.

This clonotype was seen a few times. V is TRBV27 and J is TRBJ1-1, with D hard to call. The V and J ends lost 4 bases and 0 bases respectively, with 6 bases between them. Germline V gene sequence: CDR1 MNHEY, CDR2 SMNVEV (reference sequence). The CDR3 sequence is 13 residues long. CDR3 amino acids: CASSSRLNTEAFF. CDR3 DNA sequence: TGTGCCAGCAGTTCCAGGTTGAACACTGAAGCTTTCTTT.

This clonotype was found many times. The final CDR3 position lacks the conserved phenylalanine or tryptophan, pointing to a likely read error. V and J are TRBV19 and TRBJ2-7; 9 bases line up with TRBD1. The germline CDR1 and CDR2 sequences are LNHDA and SQIVND (reference sequence). Unmatched junction bases numbered 8, after V lost 7 bases and J lost 4 bases. CDR3 size: 14 residues. The CDR3 DNA follows: TGTGCCAGTATGTCGGGACAGGGAGGTTACGAGCAGTACTCC. Translated, it gives CASMSGQGGYEQYS.

This clonotype was seen repeatedly, ten times or more. The chain employs TRBV28 and TRBJ2-7, with TRBD1 matching over 7 bases. The CDR3 extends over 15 amino acids. V was clipped by 5 bases and J by 8 bases; unmatched bases: 15. Germline lookup yields CDR1 MDHEN and CDR2 SYDVKM. The CDR3 sequence: CASSSPQGDLGKQYF. CDR3 in DNA: TGTGCCAGCAGTAGCCCGCAGGGGGATCTGGGAAAGCAGTACTTC.

The J gene is TRBJ2-1, the V gene TRBV7-2; 8 nucleotides align to TRBD2. The ends lost 1 base at V and 1 base at J; junction bases unmatched: 3. The germline V gene encodes CDR1 SGHTA and CDR2 FQGNSA. The CDR3 has 16 amino acids. The CDR3 here is CASSLEAGVSYNEQFF. The CDR3, as DNA: TGTGCCAGCAGCTTAGAAGCGGGAGTGTCCTACAATGAGCAGTTCTTC.

This clonotype was observed at least ten times. The genes are TRBV12-3 or TRBV12-4 and TRBJ2-3, with unresolved D. V was trimmed by 5 bases and J by 5 bases, leaving 11 bases between them. This CDR3 contains 13 residues. The CDR3 DNA reads as TGTGCCAGCAGTCCCGCATCGGAAGATACGCAGTATTTT. The encoded protein is CASSPASEDTQYF.

This clonotype has at least ten counts. The gene calls are TRBV4-2 and TRBJ2-3; no reliable D call. Trimming stripped 3 bases from V and 0 bases from J, with 7 bases between. The germline V gene encodes CDR1 LGHNA and CDR2 YNFKEQ. This CDR3 has 14 residues. CDR3 in DNA: TGTGCCAGCAGCCAGCGGTTAAGCACAGATACGCAGTATTTT. Translated: CASSQRLSTDTQYF.

This clonotype was counted a few times. The chain couples TRBV10-3 to TRBJ2-7; 10 nucleotides match TRBD2. The V gene's germline CDR1 is ENHRY and CDR2 SYGVKD. V lost 10 bases to trimming and J lost 2 bases; unmatched junction nucleotides: 8. The CDR3 consists of 14 residues. The chain's CDR3 is CATRQTSGPYEQYF. The CDR3 coding sequence is TGTGCCACCCGTCAGACTAGCGGGCCCTACGAGCAGTACTTC.

This chain connects TRBV7-9 to TRBJ2-7; 8 positions agree with TRBD1. The V segment lost 6 bases and the J segment 3 bases; nucleotides outside the gene matches: 7. Germline CDR1 reads SEHNR; CDR2 reads FQNEAQ (reference sequence). This CDR3 region has 14 residues. CDR3 bases: TGTGCCAGCAGAAAGGACAGGGAAAACTACGAGCAGTACTTC. It codes for CASRKDRENYEQYF.

In its sample, this clonotype ranks as medium-sized. The chain is built from TRBV6-2 or TRBV6-3 and TRBJ2-2, with no clear D. The CDR3 length is 13 residues. CDR1 and CDR2 from the germline V gene are MNHEY and SVGEGT. With 2 bases removed from V and 7 bases from J, the gap between germline ends came to 8 bases. CDR3 DNA: TGTGCCAGCAGTTACCGCGAGATCGGGGAGCTGTTTTTT. Translated: CASSYREIGELFF.

The chain links TRBV5-1 to TRBJ2-3; 10 nucleotides align to TRBD2. With 9 bases clipped from V and 0 bases from J, the junction kept 4 bases outside the gene matches. This CDR3 contains 14 residues. Germline assignment: CDR1 SGHRS and CDR2 YFSETQ. CDR3 sequence reads: CATATSGSTDTQYF. In DNA form, the CDR3 reads TGCGCCACCGCGACTAGCGGGAGCACAGATACGCAGTATTTT. Supplemented by reference TRBV5-1 and TRBJ2-3, the full variable domain reads KAGVTQTPRYLIKTRGQQVTLSCSPISGHRSVSWYQQTPGQGLQFLFEYFSETQRNKGNFPGRFSGRQFSNSRSEMNVSTLELGDSALYLCATATSGSTDTQYFGPGTRLTVL.

This clonotype was seen ten or more times. J is TRBJ2-7 and V is TRBV21-1; TRBD2, the D gene given by the table, was not confirmed from the DNA. TRBV21-1 is noted as a pseudogene. There are 16 residues in the CDR3. The CDR3 is CASSKGEARRPYEQYF. The DNA of the CDR3 is TGTGCCAGCAGCAAAGGGGAGGCTCGTAGGCCCTACGAGCAGTACTTC.

Regarding this clonotype: Sequence at one end of the junction differs from germline and may be a read error. The chain links TRBV3-1 to TRBJ2-3, with 10 bases aligning to TRBD2. Germline-derived CDR1 and CDR2 are LGHDT and YNNKEL (reference sequence). The CDR3 length is 17 residues. CDR3 nucleotide sequence: TGTGCCAGCAGCCCTCCCTTCCTAGCGGGAGACGAAGATACGCAGTACTTT. Protein sequence: CASSPPFLAGDEDTQYF.

The rearrangement uses TRBV28 and TRBJ2-7; D is uncertain. The CDR3 contains 14 residues. The germline CDR1 and CDR2 sequences are MDHEN and SYDVKM. Trimming removed 3 bases at V and 3 bases at J, with 12 bases between. This CDR3 is CASSLGGEIYEQYF. The CDR3 region has the DNA TGTGCCAGCAGTTTGGGCGGCGAAATCTACGAGCAGTACTTC.

This clonotype has just a few counts. The chain joins TRBV7-6 to TRBJ2-1, with 9 positions matching TRBD2. The CDR3 extends over 16 amino acids. The junction had 10 bases not matched to a gene; V was cut back by 5 bases and J by 5 bases. Germline-derived CDR1 and CDR2 are SGHVS and FNYEAQ. The DNA for the CDR3 is TGTGCCAGCAGCCCAATAGCGGGAGAGGGAGACAATGAGCAGTTCTTC. This gives the protein CASSPIAGEGDNEQFF.

This clonotype was counted ten times or more. The rearrangement links TRBV27 to TRBJ2-4; 11 nucleotides match TRBD2. J lost 6 bases, V lost 5 bases, and 9 bases had no gene match. Germline-derived CDR1 and CDR2 are MNHEY and SMNVEV (reference sequence). This CDR3 contains 16 residues. This chain's CDR3 is CASSPGRLAGTNIQYF. The CDR3 DNA reads as TGTGCCAGCAGTCCCGGAAGACTAGCGGGGACAAACATTCAGTACTTC.

The chain employs TRBV6-5 and TRBJ2-7; weak D call: TRBD1 (5 bases). In germline, CDR1 is MNHEY, CDR2 SVGAGI. This CDR3 region has 13 residues. Trimming removed 7 bases at V and 4 bases at J, with 14 bases between. Here the CDR3 DNA reads TGTGCCAGCACCACAAGTCAGGGATACGAGCAGTACTTC. It yields the protein CASTTSQGYEQYF.

This clonotype occurred a few times. The rearrangement uses TRBV12-3 or TRBV12-4 and TRBJ2-5, with 7 bases fitting TRBD1. V lost 5 bases to trimming and J lost 1 base; unmatched junction nucleotides: 7. The CDR3 extends over 15 amino acids. The CDR3 region is CASSPTRDSQETQYF. DNA of the CDR3: TGTGCCAGCAGTCCCACTCGGGACAGCCAAGAGACCCAGTACTTC.

By sample share, this clonotype is medium-sized. This chain connects TRBV2 to TRBJ2-7, with D tentatively TRBD1 or TRBD2 (7 bases each). This CDR3 has 14 residues. Germline V gene sequence: CDR1 SNHLY, CDR2 FYNNEI. V lost 6 bases to trimming and J lost 1 base, with 13 bases between them. The CDR3 is CASRREGQSYEQYF. The CDR3 DNA reads TGTGCCAGCAGGAGGGAGGGACAGTCCTACGAGCAGTACTTC.

The gene calls are TRBV15 and TRBJ1-6, with TRBD1 matching over 9 bases. Losses at the gene ends were 3 bases for V and 5 bases for J; bases not matched to a gene: 8. This CDR3 comprises 17 residues. CDR1 LNHNV and CDR2 YYDKDF come from the germline V gene (reference sequence). The CDR3 loop reads CATSSPKTGGNNSPLHF. Written as DNA, the CDR3 is TGTGCCACCAGCAGCCCTAAGACAGGGGGTAATAATTCACCCCTCCACTTT.